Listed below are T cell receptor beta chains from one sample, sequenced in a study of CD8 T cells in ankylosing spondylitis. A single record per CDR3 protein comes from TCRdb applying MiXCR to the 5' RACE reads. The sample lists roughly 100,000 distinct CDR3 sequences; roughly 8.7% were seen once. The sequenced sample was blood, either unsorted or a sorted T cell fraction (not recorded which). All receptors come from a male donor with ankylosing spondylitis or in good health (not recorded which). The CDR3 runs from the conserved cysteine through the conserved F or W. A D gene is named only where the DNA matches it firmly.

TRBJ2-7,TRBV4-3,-,CASSQDRSRRYEQYF
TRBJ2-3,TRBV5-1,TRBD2,CASSLPSGDLDTQYF
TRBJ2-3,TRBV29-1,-,CSALNRARWEWADTQYF
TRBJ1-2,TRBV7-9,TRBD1,CASIGDRLDYGYTF
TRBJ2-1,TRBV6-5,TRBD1,CASSRAVRQGNEQFF
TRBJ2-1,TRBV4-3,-,CASSQVVIPYNEQFF
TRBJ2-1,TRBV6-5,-,CASSHGGGYNEQFF
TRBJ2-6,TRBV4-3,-,CASSQEGPGANVLTF
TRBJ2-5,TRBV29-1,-,CSASQGYQETQYF
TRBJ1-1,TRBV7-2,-,CASSLRGSTEAFF
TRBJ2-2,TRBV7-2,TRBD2,CASSLAPRGGLSTGELFF
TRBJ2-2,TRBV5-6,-,CASSLTGTGELFF
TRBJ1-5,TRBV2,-,CASRSDSRNQPQHF
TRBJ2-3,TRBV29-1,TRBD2,CSVDISGSTDTQYF
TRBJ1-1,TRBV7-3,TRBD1,CASSTPGQEAFF
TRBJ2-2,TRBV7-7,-,CASSPLSPGELFF
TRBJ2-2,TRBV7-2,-,CASRQEITGELFF
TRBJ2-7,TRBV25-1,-,CASSGGRYEQYF
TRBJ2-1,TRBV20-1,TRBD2,CSANLLAGPVREQFF
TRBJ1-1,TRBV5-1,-,CASSYRLNTEAFF
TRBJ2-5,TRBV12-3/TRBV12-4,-,CGSTHERAYQETQYF
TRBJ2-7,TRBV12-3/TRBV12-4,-,CASSSTGPAYEQYF
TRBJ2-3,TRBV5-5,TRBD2,CASSPLAGGYGSTDTQYF
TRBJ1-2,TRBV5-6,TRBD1,CASSATLTGNYGYTF
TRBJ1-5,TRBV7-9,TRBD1,CASSPDRVGWNQPQHF
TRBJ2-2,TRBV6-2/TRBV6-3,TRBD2,CASSYLAGTGELFF
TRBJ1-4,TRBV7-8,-,CASSDPTSTNEKLFF
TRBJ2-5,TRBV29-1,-,CSVESATGETQYF
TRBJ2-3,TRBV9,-,CASSPRGGGTDTQYF